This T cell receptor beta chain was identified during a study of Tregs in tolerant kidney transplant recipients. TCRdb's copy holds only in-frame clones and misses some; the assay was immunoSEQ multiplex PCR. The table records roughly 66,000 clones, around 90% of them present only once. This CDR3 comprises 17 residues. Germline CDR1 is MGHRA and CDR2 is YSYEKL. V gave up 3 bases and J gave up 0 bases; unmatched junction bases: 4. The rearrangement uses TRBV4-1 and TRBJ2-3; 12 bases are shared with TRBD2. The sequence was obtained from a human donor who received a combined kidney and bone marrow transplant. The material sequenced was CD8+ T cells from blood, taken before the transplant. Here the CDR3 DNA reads TGCGCCAGCAGCCAGACACTAGCGGGGGGAAGCACAGATACGCAGTATTTT. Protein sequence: CASSQTLAGGSTDTQYF.